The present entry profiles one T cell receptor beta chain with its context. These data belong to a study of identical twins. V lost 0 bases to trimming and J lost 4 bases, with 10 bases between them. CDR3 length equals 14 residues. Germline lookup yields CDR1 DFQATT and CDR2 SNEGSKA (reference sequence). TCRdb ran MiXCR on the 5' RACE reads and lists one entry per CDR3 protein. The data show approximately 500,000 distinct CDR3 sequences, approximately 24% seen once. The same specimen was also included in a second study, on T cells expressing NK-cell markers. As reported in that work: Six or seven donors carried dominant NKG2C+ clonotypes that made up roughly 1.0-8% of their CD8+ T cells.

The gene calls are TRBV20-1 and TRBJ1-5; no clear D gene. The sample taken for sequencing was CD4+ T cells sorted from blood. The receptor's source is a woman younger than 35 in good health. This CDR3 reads CSARERDFNQPQHF. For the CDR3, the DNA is TGCAGTGCTAGAGAACGGGATTTTAATCAGCCCCAGCATTTT.